This T cell receptor (beta chain) was recovered during a study of T cells in women clearing cervical HPV infection. The study, taken as a whole, reports: CIN3+ cases had significantly higher TCR richness than controls; evenness did not differ. Cases carried less TRBV6-7 than controls: 0.11% versus 0.16%.

As for this clone: Antigen: not known. The read stops 3 residues short of the end of the CDR3; the missing end is completed from the germline J gene.

All donors had a single incident cervical HPV16 infection, not prevalent. The CDR3 runs to 16 residues. Germline-derived CDR1 and CDR2 are PRHDT and FYEKMQ (reference sequence). J lost 0 bases, V lost 3 bases, and 7 bases had no gene match. TCRdb's copy holds only in-frame clones and misses some; the assay was immunoSEQ multiplex PCR. The listing contains fewer than 25,000 clones. This TCR came from a woman aged 18-70 years with a cervical HPV16 infection that either progressed to CIN3+ or cleared (not recorded which). Sample: blood buffy coat. The rearrangement links TRBV13 to TRBJ2-5; 7 bases are shared with TRBD2. CDR3 DNA (partial): TGTGCCAGCAGCTTGAGACTTAGCGGGTACCAAGAGACC. Protein product: CASSLRLSGYQET. The CDR3 as a whole reads CASSLRLSGYQETQYF.